This T cell receptor (beta chain) is drawn from a study of blood T cell repertoires in COVID-19. Study background: COVID-19 samples from acute and convalescent phases originated in the United States, Italy and Spain. T cells, B-cell-depleted T cells, or PBMCs provided the cDNA or gDNA that served as material.

In the authors' workflow: Researchers report that nucleated cell counts were estimated from reference gene primer amplification. The data were produced by immunoSEQ multiplex PCR, yet TCRdb's version contains in-frame clones alone and is incomplete. V, J and clone size reflect that table, while D and trimming were determined from the DNA. Counted here are about 29,000 clones, 84% occurring once; the ten biggest clones make up roughly 9.8%. This CDR3 has 14 amino acids. Trimming cost V 3 bases and J 2 bases, with 10 bases left between them. Germline V lookup: CDR1 MGHDK, CDR2 SYGVNS. The TCR was taken from a man older than 75 with active COVID-19. This rearrangement joins TRBV25-1 to TRBJ1-1; unclear D gene. Sequences were obtained from peripheral blood. The CDR3 reads CASSDQTINTEAFF. The CDR3 DNA is TGTGCCAGCAGTGACCAGACTATTAACACTGAAGCTTTCTTT.